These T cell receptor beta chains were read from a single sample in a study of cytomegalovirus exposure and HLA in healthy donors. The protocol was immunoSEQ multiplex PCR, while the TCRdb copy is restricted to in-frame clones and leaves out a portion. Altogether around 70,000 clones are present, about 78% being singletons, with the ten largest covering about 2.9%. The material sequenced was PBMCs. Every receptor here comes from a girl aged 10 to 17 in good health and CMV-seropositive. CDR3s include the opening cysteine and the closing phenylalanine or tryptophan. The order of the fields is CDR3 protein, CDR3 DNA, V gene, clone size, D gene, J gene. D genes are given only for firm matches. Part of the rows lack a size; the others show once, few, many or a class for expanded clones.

CDR3: CAWSLSRFAYEQYF
DNA: TGTGCCTGGAGTTTAAGCAGGTTCGCCTACGAGCAGTACTTC
V: TRBV30
size: -
D: -
J: TRBJ2-7

CDR3: CASSLDSLTVEETQYF
DNA: TGTGCCAGCAGCCTGGACAGCCTCACGGTGGAAGAGACCCAGTACTTC
V: TRBV5-6
size: -
D: -
J: TRBJ2-5

CDR3: CASSQKLGLAGGIVITDTQYF
DNA: TGCGCCAGCAGCCAAAAGCTTGGACTAGCGGGGGGGATTGTGATTACAGATACGCAGTATTTT
V: TRBV4-1
size: -
D: TRBD2
J: TRBJ2-3

CDR3: CASSFAGDGTEAFF
DNA: TGTGCCAGCAGTTTTGCAGGGGACGGGACTGAAGCTTTCTTT
V: TRBV28
size: -
D: -
J: TRBJ1-1

CDR3: CASSYSRAAVQPQHF
DNA: TGTGCCAGCAGTTACTCGAGGGCAGCTGTACAGCCCCAGCATTTT
V: TRBV6-5
size: -
D: -
J: TRBJ1-5

CDR3: CASSFKSQSGTEAFF
DNA: TGTGCCAGCAGTTTTAAAAGTCAATCGGGCACTGAAGCTTTCTTT
V: TRBV28
size: -
D: -
J: TRBJ1-1

CDR3: CASAASGRVEFF
DNA: TGTGCCAGCGCCGCTAGCGGGAGGGTGGAGTTCTTC
V: TRBV2
size: -
D: TRBD2
J: TRBJ2-1

CDR3: CASSLVRGNEQFF
DNA: TGCGCCAGCAGCTTGGTAAGGGGAAATGAGCAGTTCTTC
V: TRBV5-1
size: few
D: -
J: TRBJ2-1

CDR3: CASSHPLVGRGSYEQYF
DNA: TGCGCCAGCAGCCACCCGCTCGTCGGCAGAGGCTCCTACGAGCAGTACTTC
V: TRBV4-1
size: -
D: -
J: TRBJ2-7

CDR3: CASSLRGGDTGELFF
DNA: TGTGCCAGCAGCTTAAGGGGGGGCGACACCGGGGAGCTGTTTTTT
V: TRBV7-8
size: -
D: -
J: TRBJ2-2

CDR3: CASSYSGRGETQYF
DNA: TGTGCCAGCAGTTACTCGGGTCGGGGAGAGACCCAGTACTTC
V: TRBV6-5
size: -
D: -
J: TRBJ2-5

CDR3: CASSVATGIADTQYF
DNA: TGTGCCAGCAGCGTAGCTACCGGGATAGCAGATACGCAGTATTTT
V: TRBV9
size: -
D: -
J: TRBJ2-3

CDR3: CASSAPRYWDTQYF
DNA: TGTGCCAGCAGCGCGCCCCGATATTGGGATACGCAGTATTTT
V: TRBV7-9
size: -
D: -
J: TRBJ2-3

CDR3: CASSWEDRRYEQYF
DNA: TGTGCCAGCAGCTGGGAGGACAGGAGGTACGAGCAGTACTTC
V: TRBV13
size: once
D: -
J: TRBJ2-7

CDR3: CASSTTGGVMNTEAFF
DNA: TGTGCCAGCAGCACCACAGGGGGGGTCATGAACACTGAAGCTTTCTTT
V: TRBV7-9
size: -
D: TRBD1
J: TRBJ1-1

CDR3: CASGYGLGYTF
DNA: TGTGCCAGCGGGTATGGGCTTGGCTACACCTTC
V: TRBV28
size: -
D: -
J: TRBJ1-2

CDR3: CASRSHSGTGDYEQYF
DNA: TGCGCCAGCAGATCCCACTCCGGGACAGGGGACTACGAGCAGTACTTC
V: TRBV4-1
size: -
D: TRBD1
J: TRBJ2-7

CDR3: CASSPVGGVNQPQHF
DNA: TGTGCCAGCTCACCGGTTGGAGGGGTCAATCAGCCCCAGCATTTT
V: TRBV18
size: -
D: -
J: TRBJ1-5

CDR3: CASSSRYSQGNPEAFF
DNA: TGTGCCAGCAGCTCCCGATACTCTCAGGGGAACCCTGAAGCTTTCTTT
V: TRBV11-2
size: -
D: -
J: TRBJ1-1

CDR3: CASSEVWVGRGRLAYNEQFF
DNA: TGTGCCAGCAGTGAAGTGTGGGTTGGCAGAGGGAGGTTGGCCTACAATGAGCAGTTCTTC
V: TRBV6-1
size: -
D: -
J: TRBJ2-1

CDR3: CASSAQGYDQPQHF
DNA: TGTGCCAGCAGCGCACAGGGTTATGATCAGCCCCAGCATTTT
V: TRBV9
size: -
D: -
J: TRBJ1-5

CDR3: CAWDRSGGSYEQYF
DNA: TGTGCCTGGGACCGTAGCGGGGGTTCCTACGAGCAGTACTTC
V: TRBV30
size: -
D: TRBD2
J: TRBJ2-7

CDR3: CASSPNAWQETQYF
DNA: TGTGCCAGTAGCCCAAACGCGTGGCAAGAGACCCAGTACTTC
V: TRBV19
size: -
D: -
J: TRBJ2-5

CDR3: CASSLGTVDGYTF
DNA: TGCGCCAGCAGCCTCGGGACAGTTGATGGCTACACCTTC
V: TRBV5-1
size: -
D: TRBD1
J: TRBJ1-2

CDR3: CASSSAPREQYF
DNA: TGTGCCAGCAGTTCAGCCCCTAGGGAGCAGTACTTC
V: TRBV6-6
size: -
D: -
J: TRBJ2-7

CDR3: CASSWQSGANVLTF
DNA: TGTGCCAGCAGTTGGCAGTCCGGGGCCAACGTCCTGACTTTC
V: TRBV6-5
size: few
D: -
J: TRBJ2-6

CDR3: CASSWGLAETDTQYF
DNA: TGTGCCAGCAGCTGGGGACTAGCGGAGACAGATACGCAGTATTTT
V: TRBV11-1
size: -
D: TRBD2
J: TRBJ2-3

CDR3: CASSNRGLTEAFF
DNA: TGTGCCAGCAGTAACAGGGGGCTCACTGAAGCTTTCTTT
V: TRBV25-1
size: -
D: TRBD1
J: TRBJ1-1

CDR3: CASREGSNQPQHF
DNA: TGCGCCAGCAGGGAGGGTAGCAATCAGCCCCAGCATTTT
V: TRBV5-1
size: -
D: -
J: TRBJ1-5

CDR3: CASSLVREAGTLNEQFF
DNA: TGCGCCAGCAGCTTGGTGAGGGAAGCGGGAACCCTCAATGAGCAGTTCTTC
V: TRBV5-1
size: -
D: TRBD2
J: TRBJ2-1

CDR3: CASRETGGNQPQHF
DNA: TGTGCCAGCAGAGAGACAGGTGGCAATCAGCCCCAGCATTTT
V: TRBV28
size: -
D: -
J: TRBJ1-5

CDR3: CASGINRGPGELFF
DNA: TGTGCCAGCGGGATAAACAGGGGGCCCGGGGAGCTGTTTTTT
V: TRBV6-5
size: -
D: TRBD1
J: TRBJ2-2

CDR3: CSVVGQGNTEAFF
DNA: TGCAGCGTTGTGGGACAGGGGAACACTGAAGCTTTCTTT
V: TRBV29-1
size: -
D: TRBD1
J: TRBJ1-1

CDR3: CASSPFSGYEQYF
DNA: TGTGCCAGTAGTCCCTTTTCGGGGTACGAGCAGTACTTC
V: TRBV19
size: -
D: -
J: TRBJ2-7

CDR3: CASSGGQVNTEAFF
DNA: TGTGCCAGCAGTGGCGGACAGGTGAACACTGAAGCTTTCTTT
V: TRBV6-5
size: -
D: TRBD1
J: TRBJ1-1